This passage covers 28 T cell receptor beta chains from one sample sequenced in a study of blood T cell repertoires in COVID-19. Assay: immunoSEQ multiplex PCR; the TCRdb copy retains only in-frame clones and omits some. This sample carries about 140,000 clones, 79% of them seen once, and the ten largest clones take 8.6%. Material for sequencing was peripheral blood. The receptors shown here come from a man aged 45 to 65 with active or convalescent COVID-19.

J is TRBJ2-7 and V is TRBV5-5, with TRBD2 identical over 10 bases. V gave up 4 bases and J gave up 0 bases; unmatched junction bases: 10. CDR1 is SGHKS, CDR2 YYEKEE, per germline (reference sequence). The length of the CDR3 is 17 residues. CDR3: CASSPGTSGTISYEQYF. CDR3 nucleotide sequence: TGTGCCAGCAGCCCTGGAACTAGCGGGACCATCTCCTACGAGCAGTACTTC. The variable domain in full, with the rest retrieved from reference TRBV5-5 and TRBJ2-7, is DAGVTQSPTHLIKTRGQQVTLRCSPISGHKSVSWYQQVLGQGPQFIFQYYEKEERGRGNFPDRFSARQFPNYSSELNVNALLLGDSALYLCASSPGTSGTISYEQYFGPGTRLTVT.

This clone was found once. This may come from a read error, since a much larger clone is one base off. This specimen includes other DNA sequences encoding the same CDR3. The chain couples TRBV10-3 to TRBJ2-1, with 8 bases that match TRBD2. The V gene's germline CDR1 is ENHRY and CDR2 SYGVKD. The ends lost 3 bases at V and 4 bases at J; junction bases unmatched: 5. The CDR3 sequence is 15 residues long. This CDR3 reads CAISEGAGGYNEQFF. CDR3 coding DNA: TGTGCCATCAGTGAAGGGGCGGGAGGTTACAATGAGCAGTTCTTC.

This chain joins TRBV20-1 and TRBJ2-7; D remains unclear. The CDR3 covers 11 residues. Between the trimmed V and J ends, which lost 5 bases and 0 bases, there was a span of 5 bases. Per the germline V gene, CDR1 is DFQATT and CDR2 is SNEGSKA (reference sequence). CDR3: CSALSSYEQYF. The CDR3 DNA sequence: TGCAGTGCTCTTTCCTCCTACGAGCAGTACTTC.

CDR3 coding DNA: TGTGCCAGCAGTCTAACAGGGGGCGCCTACGAGCAGTACTTC. Translating gives CASSLTGGAYEQYF. The gene calls are TRBV27 and TRBJ2-7, with 9 bases lining up with TRBD1. The CDR3 runs to 14 residues. The germline V gene encodes CDR1 MNHEY and CDR2 SMNVEV (reference sequence). V dropped 5 bases and J dropped 2; count of bases not matched to a gene: 4.

This clone was seen many times. V and J are TRBV13 and TRBJ2-2; tentatively, D is TRBD1 (7 bases). CDR1 and CDR2 from the germline V gene are PRHDT and FYEKMQ (reference sequence). Trimming left V 6 bases short and J 3 bases short, with 11 bases between. The CDR3 length is 14 residues. The CDR3 is CASRSRGDTGELFF. CDR3 DNA sequence: TGTGCCAGCAGATCCAGGGGGGACACCGGGGAGCTGTTTTTT.

The J gene is TRBJ2-7, the V gene TRBV3-1 (or the pseudogene TRBV3-2); a possible D gene is TRBD2 (6 bases). Looked up from germline, CDR1 is LGHDT and CDR2 is YNNKEL (reference sequence). The V gene lost 5 bases and the J gene lost 5 bases, with 13 bases spanning the gap. CDR3 length: 13 amino acids. This CDR3 is CASSSPSVHEQYF. CDR3 nucleotide sequence: TGTGCCAGCAGCTCACCTAGCGTCCACGAGCAGTACTTC.

This sequence joins TRBV4-2 and TRBJ2-5, with 7 positions matching TRBD2. This CDR3 comprises 18 residues. The germline gives CDR1 LGHNA, CDR2 YNFKEQ. V was pared by 2 bases and J by 2 bases, with 14 bases of the junction left unmatched. CDR3 sequence (DNA): TGTGCCAGCAGCCAAATAACGGCTGCGGGAGTAGAGCAAGAGACCCAGTACTTC. Residues: CASSQITAAGVEQETQYF.

The V call is TRBV4-1, the J call TRBJ2-7, with 10 bases matching TRBD2. V shed 1 base, J shed 6 bases, and the junction held 3 bases outside the gene matches. The CDR3 totals 14 residues. Looked up from germline, CDR1 is MGHRA and CDR2 is YSYEKL. CDR3 sequence reads: CASSQVLAGAEQYF. The CDR3 bases are TGCGCCAGCAGCCAAGTGCTAGCGGGAGCCGAGCAGTACTTC.

The chain has TRBV7-2 and TRBJ1-2; maybe TRBD1 (5 bases). CDR3 size: 17 residues. Per the germline V gene, CDR1 is SGHTA and CDR2 is FQGNSA. The V gene lost 6 bases and the J gene lost 0 bases, with 20 bases spanning the gap. CDR3: CASSRGTGRRANYGYTF. The DNA of the CDR3 is TGTGCCAGCAGTCGCGGGACGGGACGGAGAGCTAACTATGGCTACACCTTC.

The chain employs TRBV25-1 and TRBJ2-7; 7 bases match TRBD2. V lost 6 bases, J lost 5 bases, and 19 bases stayed unmatched. This CDR3 has 17 amino acids. CDR1 is MGHDK, CDR2 SYGVNS, per germline. CDR3 sequence reads: CASSRGGGRAWFDEQYF. CDR3 nucleotide sequence: TGTGCCAGCAGCCGCGGTGGGGGGAGGGCCTGGTTCGACGAGCAGTACTTC.

The chain joins TRBV27 to TRBJ2-4, with 8 bases lining up with TRBD2. The CDR3 contains 13 residues. CDR1 MNHEY and CDR2 SMNVEV come from the germline V gene (reference sequence). After removal of 8 bases from V and 5 bases from J, the junction contained 5 bases not matched to a gene. CDR3 residues: CASPSGSENIQYF. CDR3 sequence (DNA): TGTGCCAGCCCCAGCGGGAGCGAAAACATTCAGTACTTC.

This clone was counted between two and nine times. The chain has TRBV19 and TRBJ2-3; TRBD2 aligns across 10 bases. J was trimmed by 3 bases and V by 6 bases; bases with no gene match: 3. The germline V gene has CDR1 LNHDA and CDR2 SQIVND (reference sequence). This CDR3 is 14 amino acids long. CDR3: CASRAGGLTDTQYF. DNA of the CDR3: TGTGCCAGTAGAGCGGGAGGGCTTACAGATACGCAGTATTTT. The entire variable domain, with the rest obtained from reference TRBV19 and TRBJ2-3, is as follows: DGGITQSPKYLFRKEGQNVTLSCEQNLNHDAMYWYRQDPGQGLRLIYYSQIVNDFQKGDIAEGYSVSREKKESFPLTVTSAQKNPTAFYLCASRAGGLTDTQYFGPGTRLTVL.

The rearrangement uses TRBV7-6 and TRBJ2-6; 9 bases map to TRBD2. J gave up 4 bases and V 2 bases, and 9 bases lay outside the gene matches. The CDR3 totals 18 residues. Germline CDR1 SGHVS, CDR2 FNYEAQ. The CDR3 sequence: CASSLMAGGPAGANVLTF. The CDR3 DNA reads TGTGCCAGCAGCTTAATGGCGGGAGGGCCAGCCGGGGCCAACGTCCTGACTTTC.

The chain carries TRBV6-1 and TRBJ1-5; 10 nucleotides align to TRBD1. V shed 3 bases and J 4 bases; nucleotides not matched to a gene: 9. Germline loops: CDR1 MNHNS, CDR2 SASEGT. There are 17 residues in the CDR3. CDR3 DNA sequence: TGTGCCAGCAGTGATCGGGACAGGGGTTCCCGGAATCAGCCCCAGCATTTT. Protein: CASSDRDRGSRNQPQHF.

V is TRBV4-1 and J is TRBJ1-1; weak D call: TRBD1 (6 bases). The V end was cut by 3 bases, the J end by 5 bases, with 13 bases between. Looked up from germline, CDR1 is MGHRA and CDR2 is YSYEKL. The CDR3 is 14 amino acids. The CDR3 DNA follows: TGCGCCAGCAGCCACGAGGGGGAGTGGACTGAAGCTTTCTTT. Residues: CASSHEGEWTEAFF.

The chain couples TRBV10-3 to TRBJ2-7; D is unresolved. The V gene lost 4 bases and the J gene lost 3 bases, with 10 bases spanning the gap. The germline V gene encodes CDR1 ENHRY and CDR2 SYGVKD. This CDR3 has 13 residues. The CDR3 bases are TGTGCCATCAGTGCGGAGACTCTCTACGAGCAGTACTTC. It translates to CAISAETLYEQYF.

This clone was detected only once. The V gene is TRBV4-2, the J gene TRBJ2-3, with TRBD2 identical over 9 bases. CDR3 length: 16 residues. Germline-derived CDR1 and CDR2 are LGHNA and YNFKEQ. The V gene end was trimmed by 4 bases and the J gene end by 10 bases; junction bases not matched to a gene: 15. The CDR3 nucleotides read TGTGCCAGCAGCCGTGGTAGCGGGAGTAAGGACAGGTCGCAGTATTTT. Residues: CASSRGSGSKDRSQYF.

This rearrangement joins TRBV9 to TRBJ2-2; D is possibly TRBD2 (5 bases). Trimming cost V 5 bases and J 1 base, with 12 bases left between them. The CDR3 has 15 amino acids. In germline, CDR1 is SGDLS, CDR2 YYNGEE. The CDR3 nucleotides are TGTGCCAGCAGAGTGGAGGCCCTGAACACCGGGGAGCTGTTTTTT. The encoded protein is CASRVEALNTGELFF.

The V call is TRBV12-3 or TRBV12-4, the J call TRBJ2-1; unclear D gene. V lost 3 bases to trimming and J lost 8 bases, with 5 bases between them. This CDR3 is 11 amino acids long. The CDR3 DNA is TGTGCCAGCAGTTTTACAGATGAGCAGTTCTTC. Protein sequence: CASSFTDEQFF.

The CDR3: CAISFPQRSRGHSTDTQYF. The CDR3 DNA follows: TGTGCCATCAGTTTCCCCCAGAGAAGCAGGGGACATAGCACAGATACGCAGTATTTT. V gene TRBV10-3 combines with J gene TRBJ2-3; a possible D gene is TRBD1 (6 bases). The CDR3 extends over 19 amino acids. The V and J ends lost 5 bases and 0 bases respectively, with 24 bases between them. The germline CDR1 and CDR2 sequences are ENHRY and SYGVKD.

This chain connects TRBV28 to TRBJ2-5; D unresolved. The ends were cut back, 4 bases at V and 5 bases at J, with 8 bases in the middle. The CDR3 consists of 12 residues. The germline V gene encodes CDR1 MDHEN and CDR2 SYDVKM. The CDR3 DNA reads TGTGCCAGCAGTTACCGGGTTGAGACCCAGTACTTC. It is translated as CASSYRVETQYF.

The rearrangement links TRBV29-1 to TRBJ1-1; D unresolved. Per germline, CDR1 SQVTM and CDR2 ANQGSEA. This CDR3 is built from 11 residues. Trimming took 4 bases from V and 6 from J, leaving 9 bases between them. This CDR3 is CSVGYGAEAFF. DNA of the CDR3: TGCAGCGTTGGTTACGGGGCTGAAGCTTTCTTT.

This clone showed up just a few times. The chain carries TRBV9 and TRBJ2-1; TRBD1 agrees at 8 bases. Germline lookup yields CDR1 SGDLS and CDR2 YYNGEE. The CDR3 is 14 amino acids. The trim removed 3 bases at V and 8 bases at J, leaving 7 bases unmatched. The DNA of the CDR3 is TGTGCCAGCAGCGAGACGACAGGGGCGGATGAGCAGTTCTTC. It yields the protein CASSETTGADEQFF.

The chain links TRBV19 to TRBJ1-2; 7 bases are shared with TRBD1. The CDR3 has 14 residues. The ends lost 3 bases at V and 4 bases at J; junction bases unmatched: 5. Germline V gives CDR1 LNHDA, CDR2 SQIVND (reference sequence). The CDR3 DNA sequence: TGTGCCAGTAGTATCGACAGGGATTCCTATGGCTACACCTTC. Its protein product is CASSIDRDSYGYTF.

V gene TRBV24-1 combines with J gene TRBJ2-7; 8 bases agree with TRBD2. Germline trimming cut 2 bases from V and 4 bases from J; bases unmatched to any gene: 9. Per germline, CDR1 KGHDR and CDR2 SFDVKD. This CDR3 is 16 amino acids long. CDR3 sequence reads: CATSDWTGSGKYEQYF. The CDR3 DNA is TGTGCCACCAGTGATTGGACTGGTAGCGGGAAATACGAGCAGTACTTC.

The chain carries TRBV11-2 and TRBJ2-7; 8 bases match TRBD1. Germline V gene lookup returns CDR1 SGHAT and CDR2 FQNNGV. The CDR3 runs 15 residues. Trimming cost V 5 bases and J 3 bases; bases outside gene matches: 9. The CDR3 DNA sequence: TGTGCCAGCAGCGTCAGGGGACAGGTTGACTACGAGCAGTACTTC. Translated: CASSVRGQVDYEQYF.

The chain combines TRBV6-1 with TRBJ1-5, with TRBD1 identical over 8 bases. V dropped 2 bases and J dropped 6; count of bases not matched to a gene: 9. Germline values: CDR1 MNHNS, CDR2 SASEGT. CDR3 length: 16 residues. The DNA of the CDR3 is TGTGCCAGCAGTGAACCCGCAGGGGGCGCCGCTCAGCCCCAGCATTTT. It translates to CASSEPAGGAAQPQHF.

The chain uses TRBV9 and TRBJ1-2; 7 positions match TRBD1. V trimming: 7 bases; J trimming: 4 bases; junction bases outside the gene matches: 4. This CDR3 has 12 amino acids. The germline CDR1 and CDR2 sequences are SGDLS and YYNGEE. The CDR3 DNA is TGTGCCAGCGCCGGGACAGTCTATGGCTACACCTTC. Residues: CASAGTVYGYTF.